This T cell receptor (beta chain) came from a study of T cell changes during pregnancy in multiple sclerosis. Using immunoSEQ multiplex PCR, the repertoire was profiled, and TCRdb retains in-frame clones only, with some absent. The sample has tens of thousands of clones, around 92% seen once. Germline loops: CDR1 MDHEN, CDR2 SYDVKM. The CDR3 length is 14 residues. Between the trimmed V and J ends, which lost 7 bases and 6 bases, there was a span of 15 bases. The clonotype originates from a female donor with multiple sclerosis, enrolled in a pregnancy study. This chain connects TRBV28 to TRBJ1-4; maybe TRBD1 (5 bases). Here the sequenced sample was CD4+ T cells from peripheral blood mononuclear cells, taken in the third trimester of pregnancy. Here the CDR3 DNA reads TGTGCCAGCAATAACAGGTTCGGGTATGAAAAACTGTTTTTT. This translates into CASNNRFGYEKLFF. Combining the CDR3 with reference TRBV28 and TRBJ1-4 gives the whole variable domain DVKVTQSSRYLVKRTGEKVFLECVQDMDHENMFWYRQDPGLGLRLIYFSYDVKMKEKGDIPEGYSVSREKKERFSLILESASTNQTSMYLCASNNRFGYEKLFFGSGTQLSVL.